This T cell receptor (beta chain) was profiled in a study of control samples from healthy donors and cancer patients. Sequencing used immunoSEQ multiplex PCR; TCRdb keeps in-frame clones, though not all of them. The repertoire consists of about 170,000 clones, with around 93% occurring once and the leading ten covering 4.1%. Per the germline V gene, CDR1 is SGHAT and CDR2 is FQNNGV. The CDR3 runs to 13 residues. V lost 5 bases, J lost 7 bases, and 4 bases stayed unmatched. This clonotype was sampled from an older woman in good health. Material for sequencing was blood. V and J are TRBV11-2 and TRBJ2-1, with 8 bases aligning to TRBD1. This CDR3 reads CASSTGTGNEQFF. In nucleotides, the CDR3 is TGTGCCAGCAGCACGGGGACAGGTAATGAGCAGTTCTTC. The variable domain in full, with the rest retrieved from reference TRBV11-2 and TRBJ2-1, is EAGVAQSPRYKIIEKRQSVAFWCNPISGHATLYWYQQILGQGPKLLIQFQNNGVVDDSQLPKDRFSAERLKGVDSTLKIQPAKLEDSAVYLCASSTGTGNEQFFGPGTRLTVL.